The next 29 T cell receptor beta chains were all read from a single sample in a study of shared clonotypes between healthy human individuals. Naive CD8 isolation took CD45RO-negative cells positively selected for CCR7 and excluded terminally differentiated effector memory CD45RA+ cells. Data came from immunoSEQ multiplex PCR; TCRdb stores just in-frame clones and leaves some out. The data hold roughly 2.1 million clones, with just over 90% observed a single time. The sequencing input was naive CD8+ T cells from PBMCs. Receptors were obtained from a man in his late teens or twenties in good health. Some clones in this sample may be carry-over from other donors' samples.

The chain uses TRBV27 and TRBJ1-1, with TRBD1 as a possible D gene (5 bases). The CDR3 covers 15 residues. The germline gives CDR1 MNHEY, CDR2 SMNVEV (reference sequence). The ends were cut back, 5 bases at V and 0 bases at J, with 13 bases in the middle. The CDR3 DNA is TGTGCCAGCAGTATCCGACAGACTATGAACACTGAAGCTTTCTTT. Encoded protein: CASSIRQTMNTEAFF.

The sample holds one count of this clone. Distinct nucleotide sequences in the sample also encode this CDR3. The chain carries TRBV7-9 and TRBJ2-6; unclear D gene. Per the germline V gene, CDR1 is SEHNR and CDR2 is FQNEAQ (reference sequence). CDR3 length equals 15 residues. Trimming left V 1 base short and J 2 bases short, with 6 bases between. The CDR3 sequence: CASSLVGAGANVLTF. The CDR3 DNA reads as TGTGCCAGCAGCTTAGTCGGTGCTGGGGCCAACGTCCTGACTTTC.

This chain links TRBV29-1 with TRBJ1-5; no firm D call. Between the trimmed V and J ends, which lost 1 base and 0 bases, there was a span of 13 bases. This CDR3 comprises 16 residues. The germline V gene encodes CDR1 SQVTM and CDR2 ANQGSEA. As DNA, the CDR3 is TGCAGCGTTGAAGGAGTAAAAATTTATAGCAATCAGCCCCAGCATTTT. This gives the protein CSVEGVKIYSNQPQHF.

The chain employs TRBV29-1 and TRBJ2-1; TRBD2 matches 7 bases. The ends lost 3 bases at V and 5 bases at J; junction bases unmatched: 13. CDR1 and CDR2 from the germline V gene are SQVTM and ANQGSEA. The length of the CDR3 is 16 residues. CDR3 sequence (DNA): TGCAGCGTTGAGGGGTTGTCTAGCGGTGAAAACAATGAGCAGTTCTTC. Amino acid sequence: CSVEGLSSGENNEQFF.

This clone was counted a single time. J is TRBJ1-2 and V is TRBV6-5; D may be TRBD1 (5 bases). CDR3 size: 15 residues. CDR1 MNHEY and CDR2 SVGAGI come from the germline V gene. The V gene lost 0 bases and the J gene lost 2 bases, with 10 bases spanning the gap. The CDR3 here is CASSYSQGINYGYTF. The CDR3 DNA sequence: TGTGCCAGCAGTTACTCGCAGGGAATCAACTATGGCTACACCTTC.

The chain employs TRBV11-1 and TRBJ2-1; 9 nucleotides agree with TRBD2. With 2 bases clipped from V and 12 bases from J, the junction kept 20 bases outside the gene matches. The germline CDR1 and CDR2 sequences are SGHAT and FQDESV (reference sequence). The CDR3 is made up of 18 amino acids. CDR3 nucleotides: TGTGCCAGCAGCTTACTTGCCTTCCAAGGGCGGGAGGGCCGTTTGCAGTTCTTC. It translates to CASSLLAFQGREGRLQFF.

This clone showed up just once. The chain couples TRBV27 to TRBJ2-1, with 14 positions matching TRBD2. The V gene's germline CDR1 is MNHEY and CDR2 SMNVEV (reference sequence). This CDR3 has 15 amino acids. The V segment lost 3 bases and the J segment 7 bases; nucleotides outside the gene matches: 2. The CDR3 coding sequence is TGTGCCAGCAGTTTTGGGACTAGCGGGAGTAATGAGCAGTTCTTC. Translated, it gives CASSFGTSGSNEQFF.

The V call is TRBV27, the J call TRBJ1-2; D not resolved. Trimming left V 6 bases short and J 8 bases short, with 19 bases between. Germline V gene sequence: CDR1 MNHEY, CDR2 SMNVEV (reference sequence). This CDR3 region has 14 residues. The CDR3 sequence: CASRSGLHRIGYTF. The CDR3 coding sequence is TGTGCCAGCAGATCTGGACTCCACCGAATCGGCTACACCTTC.

The chain carries TRBV7-9 and TRBJ2-7; the match to TRBD2 covers 8 bases. The CDR3 is 15 residues long. J lost 5 bases, V lost 2 bases, and 8 bases had no gene match. In germline, CDR1 is SEHNR, CDR2 FQNEAQ (reference sequence). The CDR3: CASSLRSGRSNEQYF. The DNA for the CDR3 is TGTGCCAGCAGCTTAAGAAGCGGGAGAAGTAACGAGCAGTACTTC.

The V call is TRBV27, the J call TRBJ2-7; 7 bases fit TRBD1. V lost 8 bases and J lost 3; bases outside the gene matches: 19. Germline values: CDR1 MNHEY, CDR2 SMNVEV (reference sequence). The CDR3 contains 17 residues. CDR3 DNA: TGTGCCAGCCTGTTGCATCAATATTCCGGGACAGTCTACGAGCAGTACTTC. The encoded protein is CASLLHQYSGTVYEQYF.

The V call is TRBV9, the J call TRBJ2-7; 15 nucleotides line up with TRBD2. The CDR3 runs to 17 residues. The germline CDR1 and CDR2 sequences are SGDLS and YYNGEE. J lost 5 bases, V lost 4 bases, and 10 bases had no gene match. As DNA, the CDR3 is TGTGCCAGCAGCACTGGGACTAGCGGGAGGAGTAGGGACGAGCAGTACTTC. As protein: CASSTGTSGRSRDEQYF. Variable domain in full (rest from reference TRBV9 and TRBJ2-7): DSGVTQTPKHLITATGQRVTLRCSPRSGDLSVYWYQQSLDQGLQFLIQYYNGEERAKGNILERFSAQQFPDLHSELNLSSLELGDSALYFCASSTGTSGRSRDEQYFGPGTRLTVT.

The chain uses TRBV2 and TRBJ2-2; D is uncertain. CDR1 and CDR2 (germline): SNHLY, FYNNEI. V shed 4 bases and J shed 3 bases, with 9 bases lying between them. The CDR3 is made up of 14 amino acids. The CDR3 nucleotides are TGTGCCAGCAGTGTTCTGTCCGACACCGGGGAGCTGTTTTTT. Translating gives CASSVLSDTGELFF.

Here the CDR3 reads CASSQARLAGVYEQYF. The CDR3 DNA reads as TGCGCCAGCAGCCAAGCCCGACTAGCGGGAGTTTACGAGCAGTACTTC. The V gene is TRBV4-1, the J gene TRBJ2-7; 12 nucleotides match TRBD2. Trimming took 1 base from V and 4 from J; bases not matched to a gene: 5. Germline CDR1 and CDR2: MGHRA and YSYEKL. The CDR3 runs to 16 residues.

A note on this clone: The same CDR3 arises from other DNA sequences in this sample as well. The gene calls are TRBV11-3 and TRBJ2-7, with 7 bases that match TRBD2. The V segment lost 3 bases and the J segment 3 bases; nucleotides outside the gene matches: 2. This CDR3 is 13 amino acids long. CDR1 and CDR2 from the germline V gene are SGHNT and YENEEA. The CDR3 coding sequence is TGTGCCAGCAGCTTGGGCGGGAGCTACGAGCAGTACTTC. The encoded protein is CASSLGGSYEQYF.

The chain combines TRBV27 with TRBJ2-1; the match to TRBD2 covers 11 bases. Germline trimming cut 1 base from V and 6 bases from J; bases unmatched to any gene: 8. The CDR3 is 17 residues long. Germline lookup yields CDR1 MNHEY and CDR2 SMNVEV (reference sequence). The CDR3 is CASSLYGTSGGANEQFF. CDR3 in DNA: TGTGCCAGCAGTTTATACGGGACTAGCGGCGGGGCCAATGAGCAGTTCTTC.

This chain connects TRBV9 to TRBJ2-7; 9 bases fit TRBD2. V was pared by 0 bases and J by 5 bases, with 9 bases of the junction left unmatched. The CDR3 sequence is 16 residues long. Germline V CDR1 and CDR2: SGDLS, YYNGEE. CDR3: CASSVEWREGPHEQYF. Here the CDR3 DNA reads TGTGCCAGCAGCGTAGAATGGCGGGAGGGCCCCCACGAGCAGTACTTC.

V is TRBV7-9 and J is TRBJ2-1, with 12 bases identical to TRBD2. Germline CDR1 is SEHNR and CDR2 is FQNEAQ (reference sequence). This CDR3 contains 16 residues. V lost 4 bases to trimming and J lost 3 bases; unmatched junction nucleotides: 4. The CDR3 nucleotides read TGTGCCAGCAGCTCAAGACTAGCGGGAGTCTACAATGAGCAGTTCTTC. Its translation is CASSSRLAGVYNEQFF.

V is TRBV28 and J is TRBJ2-6, with unresolved D. The V end was cut by 4 bases, the J end by 0 bases, with 10 bases between. Germline CDR1 is MDHEN and CDR2 is SYDVKM. CDR3 size: 16 residues. CDR3 amino acids: CASSSDVDSGANVLTF. CDR3 sequence (DNA): TGTGCCAGCAGTTCGGACGTCGACTCTGGGGCCAACGTCCTGACTTTC.

V usage is TRBV13 and J usage is TRBJ1-5, with D perhaps TRBD1 (6 bases). Germline V gene lookup returns CDR1 PRHDT and CDR2 FYEKMQ (reference sequence). V was pared by 4 bases and J by 3 bases, with 10 bases between. The CDR3 length is 14 residues. The CDR3 here is CASSSGQTNQPQHF. In nucleotides, the CDR3 is TGTGCCAGCAGCTCCGGACAGACCAATCAGCCCCAGCATTTT.

This clone appeared a few times. V is TRBV6-5 and J is TRBJ1-1; a possible D gene is TRBD1 (5 bases). This CDR3 is built from 16 residues. Germline values: CDR1 MNHEY, CDR2 SVGAGI. Trimming removed 0 bases at V and 3 bases at J, with 14 bases between. In DNA form, the CDR3 reads TGTGCCAGCAGTTACTCGGTACAGCGAGGGGACACTGAAGCTTTCTTT. Translation gives CASSYSVQRGDTEAFF.

The V call is TRBV6-6, the J call TRBJ2-7, with D perhaps matching TRBD2 (5 bases). Germline V gives CDR1 MNHNY, CDR2 SVGAGI (reference sequence). V lost 6 bases, J lost 0 bases, and 15 bases lay in between. The CDR3 runs to 15 residues. CDR3 sequence (DNA): TGTGCCAGCAGACTCGGGATTTTATCCTCCTACGAGCAGTACTTC. The encoded protein is CASRLGILSSYEQYF.

This rearrangement joins TRBV27 to TRBJ2-5, with D possibly called TRBD1 or TRBD2 (6 bases each). The ends were cut back, 8 bases at V and 7 bases at J, with 23 bases in the middle. This CDR3 comprises 15 residues. Germline CDR1 is MNHEY and CDR2 is SMNVEV (reference sequence). The CDR3 DNA follows: TGTGCCAGCGGTGGGGTGGGGGGCGCATTGGTGACCCAGTACTTC. It yields the protein CASGGVGGALVTQYF.

The chain links TRBV27 to TRBJ2-2; 13 nucleotides line up with TRBD2. The CDR3 covers 14 residues. CDR1 MNHEY and CDR2 SMNVEV come from the germline V gene (reference sequence). V trimming: 10 bases; J trimming: 9 bases; junction bases outside the gene matches: 8. CDR3 amino acids: CATWTSGSGRELFF. CDR3 bases: TGTGCCACCTGGACTAGCGGGAGCGGGAGGGAGCTGTTTTTT.

The J gene is TRBJ1-1, the V gene TRBV5-1, with 7 positions matching TRBD1. This CDR3 contains 12 residues. Germline loops: CDR1 SGHRS, CDR2 YFSETQ. The V segment lost 4 bases and the J segment 8 bases; nucleotides outside the gene matches: 5. The CDR3 DNA sequence: TGCGCCAGCAGCGGCGGGACAGTAGAAGCTTTCTTT. This gives the protein CASSGGTVEAFF.

The chain is built from TRBV11-2 and TRBJ2-7, with TRBD1 matching 10 bases. Per germline, CDR1 SGHAT and CDR2 FQNNGV. The CDR3 sequence is 16 residues long. After removal of 5 bases from V and 7 bases from J, the junction contained 14 bases not matched to a gene. This chain's CDR3 is CASSPLPGQGWREQYF. CDR3 DNA sequence: TGTGCCAGCAGCCCACTGCCGGGACAGGGGTGGAGGGAGCAGTACTTC.

The chain uses TRBV7-3 and TRBJ2-1; 7 bases map to TRBD2. From germline, CDR1 is SGHTA and CDR2 FQGTGA. CDR3 size: 18 residues. V dropped 3 bases and J dropped 0; count of bases not matched to a gene: 11. Written as DNA, the CDR3 is TGTGCCAGCAGCTTTTCGGAGCGGGACCTTAGCTCCTACAATGAGCAGTTCTTC. Protein product: CASSFSERDLSSYNEQFF.

The V and J genes are TRBV15 and TRBJ2-7; D might be TRBD1 (5 bases). The CDR3 has 15 residues. Germline-derived CDR1 and CDR2 are LNHNV and YYDKDF (reference sequence). Between the trimmed V and J ends, which lost 0 bases and 1 base, there was a span of 10 bases. The CDR3 DNA sequence: TGTGCCACCAGCAGAGAGGCCGACAGTTCCTACGAGCAGTACTTC. Protein: CATSREADSSYEQYF. The full variable domain, with the rest looked up from reference TRBV15 and TRBJ2-7, is DAMVIQNPRYQVTQFGKPVTLSCSQTLNHNVMYWYQQKSSQAPKLLFHYYDKDFNNEADTPDNFQSRRPNTSFCFLDIRSPGLGDTAMYLCATSREADSSYEQYFGPGTRLTVT.

V is TRBV6-5 and J is TRBJ1-2; 7 nucleotides agree with TRBD1. The V segment lost 10 bases and the J segment 4 bases; nucleotides outside the gene matches: 15. This CDR3 spans 15 amino acids. Germline V lookup: CDR1 MNHEY, CDR2 SVGAGI. The CDR3 DNA reads as TGTGCCACTTGGGACAGCTTAACCCTTGGCTATGGCTACACCTTC. Its protein product is CATWDSLTLGYGYTF.

This clone was picked up a small number of times. The CDR3 region is CASSPVIQGAEAFF. The CDR3 DNA is TGTGCCAGCTCACCCGTAATCCAGGGGGCCGAAGCTTTCTTT. J is TRBJ1-1 and V is TRBV18; 8 bases map to TRBD1. The CDR3 covers 14 residues. V trimming: 3 bases; J trimming: 8 bases; junction bases outside the gene matches: 8. Germline CDR1 and CDR2: KGHSH and LQKENI.